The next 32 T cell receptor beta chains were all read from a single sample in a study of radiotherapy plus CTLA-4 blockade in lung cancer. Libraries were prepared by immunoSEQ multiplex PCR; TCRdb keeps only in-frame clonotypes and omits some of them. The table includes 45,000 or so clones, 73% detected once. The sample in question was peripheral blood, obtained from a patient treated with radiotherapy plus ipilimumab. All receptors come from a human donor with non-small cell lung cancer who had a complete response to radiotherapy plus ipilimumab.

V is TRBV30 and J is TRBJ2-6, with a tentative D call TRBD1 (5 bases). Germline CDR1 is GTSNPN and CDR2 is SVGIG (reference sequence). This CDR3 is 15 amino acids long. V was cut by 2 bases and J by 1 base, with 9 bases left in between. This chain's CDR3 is CAWSQGGSGANVLTF. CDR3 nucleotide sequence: TGTGCCTGGAGTCAGGGTGGGTCTGGGGCCAACGTCCTGACTTTC.

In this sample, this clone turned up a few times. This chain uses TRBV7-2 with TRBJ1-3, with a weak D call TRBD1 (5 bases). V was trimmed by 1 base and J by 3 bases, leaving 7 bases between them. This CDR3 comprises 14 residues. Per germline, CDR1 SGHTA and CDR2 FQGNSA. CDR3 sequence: CASSLGGGGNTIYF. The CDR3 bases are TGTGCCAGCAGCTTAGGGGGGGGTGGAAACACCATATATTTT.

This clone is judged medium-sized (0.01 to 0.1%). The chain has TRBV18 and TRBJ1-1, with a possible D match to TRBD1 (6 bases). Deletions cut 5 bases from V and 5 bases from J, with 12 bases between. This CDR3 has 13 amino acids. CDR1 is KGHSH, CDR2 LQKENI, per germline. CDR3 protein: CASSSGVGTEAFF. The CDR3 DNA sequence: TGTGCCAGCTCATCAGGGGTGGGGACTGAAGCTTTCTTT.

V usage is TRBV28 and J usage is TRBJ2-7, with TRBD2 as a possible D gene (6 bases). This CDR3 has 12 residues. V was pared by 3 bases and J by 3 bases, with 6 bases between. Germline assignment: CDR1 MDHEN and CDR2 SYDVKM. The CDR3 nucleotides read TGTGCCAGCAGTTTGGAGGGCTACGAGCAGTACTTC. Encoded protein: CASSLEGYEQYF.

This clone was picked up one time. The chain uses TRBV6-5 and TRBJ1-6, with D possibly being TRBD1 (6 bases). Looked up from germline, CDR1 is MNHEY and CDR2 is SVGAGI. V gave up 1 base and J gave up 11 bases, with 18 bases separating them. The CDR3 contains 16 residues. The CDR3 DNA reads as TGTGCCAGCAGTTACTTGGAAACAGGGAGGGCCACACCCCTCCACTTT. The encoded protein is CASSYLETGRATPLHF.

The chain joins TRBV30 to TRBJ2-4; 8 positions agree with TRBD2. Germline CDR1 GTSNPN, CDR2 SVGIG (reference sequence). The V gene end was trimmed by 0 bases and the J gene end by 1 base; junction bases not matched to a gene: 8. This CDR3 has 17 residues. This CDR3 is CAWSVRGGERAKNIQYF. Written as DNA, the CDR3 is TGTGCCTGGAGTGTACGGGGGGGCGAGCGGGCCAAAAACATTCAGTACTTC.

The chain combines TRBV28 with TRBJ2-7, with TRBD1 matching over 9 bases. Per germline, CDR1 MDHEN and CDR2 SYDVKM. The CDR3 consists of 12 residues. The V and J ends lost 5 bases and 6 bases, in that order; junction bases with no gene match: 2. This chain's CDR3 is CASSATGGEQYF. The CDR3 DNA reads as TGTGCCAGCAGTGCGACAGGGGGCGAGCAGTACTTC.

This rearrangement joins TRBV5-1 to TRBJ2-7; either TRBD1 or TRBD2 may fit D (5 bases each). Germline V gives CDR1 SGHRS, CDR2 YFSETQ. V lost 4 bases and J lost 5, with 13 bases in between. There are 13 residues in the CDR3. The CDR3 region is CASSLGEKNEQYF. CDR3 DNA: TGCGCCAGCAGCCTGGGGGAGAAAAACGAGCAGTACTTC.

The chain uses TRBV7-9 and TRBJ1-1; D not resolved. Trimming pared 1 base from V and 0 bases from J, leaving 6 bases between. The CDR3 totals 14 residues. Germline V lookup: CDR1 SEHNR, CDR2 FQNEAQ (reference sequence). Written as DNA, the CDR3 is TGTGCCAGCAGCTTAGTACTGGTGAACACTGAAGCTTTCTTT. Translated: CASSLVLVNTEAFF. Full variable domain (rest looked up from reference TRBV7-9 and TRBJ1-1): DTGVSQNPRHKITKRGQNVTFRCDPISEHNRLYWYRQTLGQGPEFLTYFQNEAQLEKSRLLSDRFSAERPKGSFSTLEIQRTEQGDSAMYLCASSLVLVNTEAFFGQGTRLTVV.

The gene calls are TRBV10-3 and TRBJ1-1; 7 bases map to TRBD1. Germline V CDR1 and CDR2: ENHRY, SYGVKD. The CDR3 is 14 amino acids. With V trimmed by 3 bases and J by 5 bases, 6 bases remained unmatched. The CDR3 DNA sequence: TGTGCCATCAGTGATCCCCTGACAGGGACTGAAGCTTTCTTT. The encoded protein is CAISDPLTGTEAFF.

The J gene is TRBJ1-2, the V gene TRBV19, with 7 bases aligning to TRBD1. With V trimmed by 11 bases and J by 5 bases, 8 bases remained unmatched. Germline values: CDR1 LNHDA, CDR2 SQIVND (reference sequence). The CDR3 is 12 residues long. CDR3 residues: CAVFRGLYGYTF. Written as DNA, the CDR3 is TGTGCCGTCTTCAGGGGGTTGTATGGCTACACCTTC. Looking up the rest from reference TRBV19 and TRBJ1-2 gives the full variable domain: DGGITQSPKYLFRKEGQNVTLSCEQNLNHDAMYWYRQDPGQGLRLIYYSQIVNDFQKGDIAEGYSVSREKKESFPLTVTSAQKNPTAFYLCAVFRGLYGYTFGSGTRLTVV.

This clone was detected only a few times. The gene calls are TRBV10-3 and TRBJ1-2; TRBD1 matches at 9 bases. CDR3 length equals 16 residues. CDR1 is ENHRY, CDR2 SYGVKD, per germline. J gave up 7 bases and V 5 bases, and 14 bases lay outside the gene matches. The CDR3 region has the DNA TGTGCCATCAGTCCGGGACAGGGCCTTCTGGCGGCTGGCTACACCTTC. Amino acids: CAISPGQGLLAAGYTF.

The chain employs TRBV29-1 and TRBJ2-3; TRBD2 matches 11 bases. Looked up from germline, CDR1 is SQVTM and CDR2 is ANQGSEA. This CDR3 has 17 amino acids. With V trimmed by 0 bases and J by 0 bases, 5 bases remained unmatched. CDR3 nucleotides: TGCAGCGTTGAAGAACCGCTAGCGGGAGGAAGCACAGATACGCAGTATTTT. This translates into CSVEEPLAGGSTDTQYF.

CDR3 sequence reads: CASSFGLRSNTEAFF. The CDR3 coding sequence is TGTGCCAGCAGTTTTGGGCTAAGATCGAACACTGAAGCTTTCTTT. The J gene is TRBJ1-1, the V gene TRBV27; no clear D. V was shortened by 3 bases and J by 1 base, with 12 bases between the two germline ends. This CDR3 has 15 amino acids. CDR1 and CDR2 from the germline V gene are MNHEY and SMNVEV (reference sequence).

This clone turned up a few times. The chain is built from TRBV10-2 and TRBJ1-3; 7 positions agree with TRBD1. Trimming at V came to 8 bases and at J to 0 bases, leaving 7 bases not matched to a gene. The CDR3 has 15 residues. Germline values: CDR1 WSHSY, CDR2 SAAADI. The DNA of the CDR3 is TGCGCCAGCGGAGACAGGGCCCGCTCTGGAAACACCATATATTTT. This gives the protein CASGDRARSGNTIYF.

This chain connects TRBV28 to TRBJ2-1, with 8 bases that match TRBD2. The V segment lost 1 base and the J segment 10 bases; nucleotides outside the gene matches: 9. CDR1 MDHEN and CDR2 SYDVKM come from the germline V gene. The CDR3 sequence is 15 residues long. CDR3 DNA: TGTGCCAGCAGTTTATTAGCGGGATCTCCAGGGGAGCAGTTCTTC. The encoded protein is CASSLLAGSPGEQFF.

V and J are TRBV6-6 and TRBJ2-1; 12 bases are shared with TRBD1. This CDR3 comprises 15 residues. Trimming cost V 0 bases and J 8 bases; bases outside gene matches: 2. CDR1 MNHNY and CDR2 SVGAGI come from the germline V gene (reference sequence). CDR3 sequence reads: CASSYSGTGGYEQFF. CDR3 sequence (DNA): TGTGCCAGCAGTTACTCCGGGACAGGGGGCTATGAGCAGTTCTTC.

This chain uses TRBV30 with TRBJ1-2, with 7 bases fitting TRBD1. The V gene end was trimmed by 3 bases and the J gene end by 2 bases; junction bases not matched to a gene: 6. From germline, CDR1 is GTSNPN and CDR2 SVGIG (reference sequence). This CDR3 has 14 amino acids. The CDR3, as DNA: TGTGCCTGGAGGGGAGACAGGGTGAACTATGGCTACACCTTC. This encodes CAWRGDRVNYGYTF.

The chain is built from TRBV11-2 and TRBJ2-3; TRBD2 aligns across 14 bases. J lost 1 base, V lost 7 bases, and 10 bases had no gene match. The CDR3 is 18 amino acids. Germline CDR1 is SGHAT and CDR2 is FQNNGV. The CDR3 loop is CASTSGTSGGGGTDTQYF. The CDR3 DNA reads TGTGCCAGCACGTCGGGGACTAGCGGGGGCGGGGGCACAGATACGCAGTATTTT.

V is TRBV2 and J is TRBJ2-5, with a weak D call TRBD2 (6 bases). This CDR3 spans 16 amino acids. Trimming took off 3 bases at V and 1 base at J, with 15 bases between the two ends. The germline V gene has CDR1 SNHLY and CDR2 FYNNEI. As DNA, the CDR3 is TGTGCCAGCAGTGACCTGAGGGCGGGACCCCAAGAGACCCAGTACTTC. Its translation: CASSDLRAGPQETQYF. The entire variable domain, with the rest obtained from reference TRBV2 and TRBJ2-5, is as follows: EPEVTQTPSHQVTQMGQEVILRCVPISNHLYFYWYRQILGQKVEFLVSFYNNEISEKSEIFDDQFSVERPDGSNFTLKIRSTKLEDSAMYFCASSDLRAGPQETQYFGPGTRLLVL.

Written as DNA, the CDR3 is TGTGCCAGCAGTTACTCTGCGGGCGGCTATGGCTACACCTTC. It specifies CASSYSAGGYGYTF. V is TRBV6-5 and J is TRBJ1-2; D is unresolved. V lost 0 bases to trimming and J lost 4 bases, with 9 bases between them. Germline assignment: CDR1 MNHEY and CDR2 SVGAGI. The CDR3 is 14 residues long.

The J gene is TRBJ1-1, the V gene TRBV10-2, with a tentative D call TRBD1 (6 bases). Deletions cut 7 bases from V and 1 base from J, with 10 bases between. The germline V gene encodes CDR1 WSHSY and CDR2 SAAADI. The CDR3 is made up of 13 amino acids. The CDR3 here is CASMTDRNTEAFF. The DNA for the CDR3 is TGCGCCAGCATGACGGACAGGAACACTGAAGCTTTCTTT.

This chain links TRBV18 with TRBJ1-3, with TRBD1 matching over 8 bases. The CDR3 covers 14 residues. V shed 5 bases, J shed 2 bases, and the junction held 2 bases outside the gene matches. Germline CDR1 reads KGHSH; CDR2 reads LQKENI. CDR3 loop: CASSTQGAGNTIYF. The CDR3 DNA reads TGTGCCAGCTCAACACAGGGGGCTGGAAACACCATATATTTT. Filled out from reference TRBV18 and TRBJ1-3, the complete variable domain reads NAGVMQNPRHLVRRRGQEARLRCSPMKGHSHVYWYRQLPEEGLKFMVYLQKENIIDESGMPKERFSAEFPKEGPSILRIQQVVRGDSAAYFCASSTQGAGNTIYFGEGSWLTVV.

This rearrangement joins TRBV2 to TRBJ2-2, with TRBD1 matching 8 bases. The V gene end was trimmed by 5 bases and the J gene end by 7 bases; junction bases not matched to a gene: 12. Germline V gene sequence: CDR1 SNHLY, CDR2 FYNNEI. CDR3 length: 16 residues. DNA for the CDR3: TGTGCCAGCAGTCCTGGGGGCAGGGGGCCGGTCGGGGAGCTGTTTTTT. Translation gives CASSPGGRGPVGELFF.

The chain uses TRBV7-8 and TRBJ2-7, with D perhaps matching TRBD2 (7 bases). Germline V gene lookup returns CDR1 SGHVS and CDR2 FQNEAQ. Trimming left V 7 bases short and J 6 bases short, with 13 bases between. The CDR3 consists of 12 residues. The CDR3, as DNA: TGTGCCAGCACCCCCGGGGGGCGCGAGCAGTACTTC. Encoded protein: CASTPGGREQYF. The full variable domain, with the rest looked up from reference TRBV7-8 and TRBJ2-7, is GAGVSQSPRYKVAKRGQDVALRCDPISGHVSLFWYQQALGQGPEFLTYFQNEAQLDKSGLPSDRFFAERPEGSVSTLKIQRTQQEDSAVYLCASTPGGREQYFGPGTRLTVT.

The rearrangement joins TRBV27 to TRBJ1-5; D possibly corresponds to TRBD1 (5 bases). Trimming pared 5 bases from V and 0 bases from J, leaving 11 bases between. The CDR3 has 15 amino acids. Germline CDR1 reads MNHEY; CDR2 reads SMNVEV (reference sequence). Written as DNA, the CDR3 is TGTGCCAGCAGTGTAAGGGGCTATAGCAATCAGCCCCAGCATTTT. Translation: CASSVRGYSNQPQHF.

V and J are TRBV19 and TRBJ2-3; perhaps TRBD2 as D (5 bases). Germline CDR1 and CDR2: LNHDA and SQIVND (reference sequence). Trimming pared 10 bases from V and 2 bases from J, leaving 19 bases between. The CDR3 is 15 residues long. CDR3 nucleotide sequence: TGTGCCATACGGAAAAGCGGAGCATACACAGATACGCAGTATTTT. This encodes CAIRKSGAYTDTQYF.

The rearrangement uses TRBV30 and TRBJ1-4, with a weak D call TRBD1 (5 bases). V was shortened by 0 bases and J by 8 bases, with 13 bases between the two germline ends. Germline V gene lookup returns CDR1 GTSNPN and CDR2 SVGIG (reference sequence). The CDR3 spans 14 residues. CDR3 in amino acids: CAWSVSGRREKLFF. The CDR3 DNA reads TGTGCCTGGAGTGTATCAGGGCGCCGAGAAAAACTGTTTTTT.

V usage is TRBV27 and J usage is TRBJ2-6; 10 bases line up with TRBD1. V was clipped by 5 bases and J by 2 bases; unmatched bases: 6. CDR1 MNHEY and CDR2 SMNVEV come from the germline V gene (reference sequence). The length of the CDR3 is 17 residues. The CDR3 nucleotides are TGTGCCAGCAGTCCAGGACAGGGGGTCCCTGGGGCCAACGTCCTGACTTTC. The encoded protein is CASSPGQGVPGANVLTF.

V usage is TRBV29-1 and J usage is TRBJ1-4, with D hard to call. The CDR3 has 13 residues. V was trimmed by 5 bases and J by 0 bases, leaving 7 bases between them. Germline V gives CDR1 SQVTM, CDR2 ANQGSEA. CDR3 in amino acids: CSVFGATNEKLFF. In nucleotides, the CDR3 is TGCAGCGTTTTCGGGGCAACTAATGAAAAACTGTTTTTT.

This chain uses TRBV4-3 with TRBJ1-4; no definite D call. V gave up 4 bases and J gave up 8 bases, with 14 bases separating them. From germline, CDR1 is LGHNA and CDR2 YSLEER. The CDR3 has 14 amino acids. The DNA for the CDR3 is TGCGCCAGCAGCCGGGAGGTCCGGGGAGAAAAACTGTTTTTT. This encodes CASSREVRGEKLFF.

The CDR3 DNA reads TGTGCCAGCAGCCGTCTCGAGGGTGGTCACGAGCAGTACTTC. This encodes CASSRLEGGHEQYF. This chain uses TRBV6-5 with TRBJ2-7; D might be TRBD2 (5 bases). With 6 bases removed from V and 5 bases from J, the gap between germline ends came to 17 bases. The CDR3 spans 14 residues. CDR1 and CDR2 from the germline V gene are MNHEY and SVGAGI.